This passage covers 2 T cell receptor delta chains from one sample sequenced in a study of gamma-delta T cells after stem cell transplantation. TCRdb re-called clones from the RT-PCR reads using CATT. The table includes 2,200 or so delta-chain clones, approximately 29% detected once. The sequencing input was gamma-delta T cells. The origin of the receptors is a human donor. It is not recorded whose cells these are; they may come from a transplant donor.

This clone occurred a few times. This sequence is one base from a far larger clone and is likely a read error. Other DNA sequences from this sample encode an identical CDR3 as well. The gene calls are TRDV2 and TRDJ1, with TRDD3 as a possible D gene (6 bases). Germline assignment: CDR1 GEAIGNYY and CDR2 EKD. The CDR3 spans 15 residues. CDR3 sequence (DNA): TGTGCCTGCGACACCGTAGGGGGAGCTCGCGATAAACTCATCTTT. Protein: CACDTVGGARDKLIF.

V gene TRDV1 combines with J gene TRDJ1; 9 bases map to TRDD3. Germline trimming cut 0 bases from V and 0 bases from J; bases unmatched to any gene: 20. Germline V gene data show CDR1 as TSWWSYY and CDR2 as QGS. This CDR3 comprises 22 residues. DNA of the CDR3: TGTGCTCTTGGGGAACTCCTACACCTTTTCGAGGGGGATACTGAGTACACCGATAAACTCATCTTT. Its protein product is CALGELLHLFEGDTEYTDKLIF.